Listed here is a single T cell receptor (beta chain). Its specificity is not known. This record belongs to a study of blood T cells in healthy people across ages. Trimming shortened V by 6 bases and J by 4 bases, and 16 bases separated the two germline ends. The CDR3 covers 14 residues. Germline-derived CDR1 and CDR2 are DFQATT and SNEGSKA (reference sequence). A second PCR, run for about 7 to 11 cycles, used a sample-barcoded 5' primer plus a J-beta primer mix. TCRdb passed the 5' RACE reads through MiXCR, listing each CDR3 protein once. This repertoire shows about 570,000 distinct CDR3 sequences, roughly 28% found once; its top ten account for around 20%. Study-wide findings and caveats: Per million T cells, TCR beta diversity dropped roughly linearly as age increased. Possibly confounding the expanded clonotype changes was the fact that donor CMV status was unknown.

The source of this sequence is a woman aged 70-85 years in good health. Sequenced input: blood. V usage is TRBV20-1 and J usage is TRBJ2-1, with D perhaps TRBD2 (6 bases). This CDR3 is CSALKSSAYNEQFF. The DNA of the CDR3 is TGCAGTGCCCTGAAGTCTAGCGCGTACAATGAGCAGTTCTTC.